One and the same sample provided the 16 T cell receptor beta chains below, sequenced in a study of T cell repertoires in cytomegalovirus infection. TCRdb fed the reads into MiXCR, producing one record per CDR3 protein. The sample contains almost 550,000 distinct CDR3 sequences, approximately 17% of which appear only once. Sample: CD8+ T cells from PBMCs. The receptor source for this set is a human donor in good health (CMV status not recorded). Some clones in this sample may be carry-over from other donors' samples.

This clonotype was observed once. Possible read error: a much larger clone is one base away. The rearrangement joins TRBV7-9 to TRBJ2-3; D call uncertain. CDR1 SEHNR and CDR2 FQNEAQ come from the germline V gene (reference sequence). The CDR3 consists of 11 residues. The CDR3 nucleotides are TGTGTCAGCAGCGAAGGAGATACGCAGTATTTT. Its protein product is CVSSEGDTQYF.

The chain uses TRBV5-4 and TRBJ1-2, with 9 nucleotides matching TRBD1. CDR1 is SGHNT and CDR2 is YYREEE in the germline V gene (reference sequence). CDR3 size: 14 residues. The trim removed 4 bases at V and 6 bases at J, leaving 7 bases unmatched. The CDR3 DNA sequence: TGTGCCAGCAGCATCCGGGACAGGGTGAATGGCTACACCTTC. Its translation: CASSIRDRVNGYTF.

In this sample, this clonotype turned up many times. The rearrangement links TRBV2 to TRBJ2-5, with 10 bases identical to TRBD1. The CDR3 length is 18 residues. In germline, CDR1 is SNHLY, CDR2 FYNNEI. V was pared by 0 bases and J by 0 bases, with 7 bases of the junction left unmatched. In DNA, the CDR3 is TGTGCCAGCAGTGAAGCGGAGACAGGGGGCCCGTACCAAGAGACCCAGTACTTC. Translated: CASSEAETGGPYQETQYF.

CDR3 nucleotides: TGTGCCAGCAGCAAAACTCAGGGGACTTTTGCTTTCTTT. It yields the protein CASSKTQGTFAFF. This chain uses TRBV7-7 with TRBJ1-1, with D possibly TRBD1 on 6 matching bases. This CDR3 region has 13 residues. The V end was cut by 5 bases, the J end by 11 bases, with 18 bases between. Germline CDR1 reads SSHAT; CDR2 reads FNYEAQ (reference sequence).

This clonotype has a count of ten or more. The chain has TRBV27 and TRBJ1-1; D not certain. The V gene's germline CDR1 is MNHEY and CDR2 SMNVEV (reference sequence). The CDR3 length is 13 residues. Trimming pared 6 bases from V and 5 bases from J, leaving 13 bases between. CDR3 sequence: CASRDSVITEAFF. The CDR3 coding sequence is TGTGCCAGCAGGGATTCGGTGATTACTGAAGCTTTCTTT.

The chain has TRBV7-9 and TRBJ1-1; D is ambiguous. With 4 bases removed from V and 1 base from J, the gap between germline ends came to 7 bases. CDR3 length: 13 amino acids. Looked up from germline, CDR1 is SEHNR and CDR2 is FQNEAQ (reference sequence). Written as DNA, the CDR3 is TGTGCCAGCAGCTCCAACCAGAACACTGAAGCTTTCTTT. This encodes CASSSNQNTEAFF. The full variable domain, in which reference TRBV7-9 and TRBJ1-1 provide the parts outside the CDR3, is DTGVSQNPRHKITKRGQNVTFRCDPISEHNRLYWYRQTLGQGPEFLTYFQNEAQLEKSRLLSDRFSAERPKGSFSTLEIQRTEQGDSAMYLCASSSNQNTEAFFGQGTRLTVV.

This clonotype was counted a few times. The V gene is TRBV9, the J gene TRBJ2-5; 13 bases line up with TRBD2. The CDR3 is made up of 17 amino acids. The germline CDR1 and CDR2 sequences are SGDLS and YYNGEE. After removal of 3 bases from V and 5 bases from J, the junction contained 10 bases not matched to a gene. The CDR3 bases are TGTGCCAGCAGCGCCCCACTAGCGGGAGGGCCGGGTGAGACCCAGTACTTC. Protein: CASSAPLAGGPGETQYF.

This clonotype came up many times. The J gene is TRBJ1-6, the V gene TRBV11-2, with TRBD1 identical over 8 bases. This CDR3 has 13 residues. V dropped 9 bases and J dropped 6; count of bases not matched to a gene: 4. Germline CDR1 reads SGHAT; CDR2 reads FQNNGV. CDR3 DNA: TGTGCCAGTACAGGGGGGTTTAATTCACCCCTCCACTTT. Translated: CASTGGFNSPLHF.

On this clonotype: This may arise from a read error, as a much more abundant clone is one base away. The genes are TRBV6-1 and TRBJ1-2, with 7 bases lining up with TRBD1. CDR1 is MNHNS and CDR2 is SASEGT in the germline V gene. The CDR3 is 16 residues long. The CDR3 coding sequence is TGTGCCAGCATTGAAGCGCGACAGGGCCGAGCCTATGGCTACACCTTC. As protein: CASIEARQGRAYGYTF.

CDR3 residues: CASSDSSGELFF. CDR3 sequence (DNA): TGTGCCAGCAGCGACTCAAGTGGGGAGCTGTTTTTT. The V and J genes are TRBV6-2 or TRBV6-3 and TRBJ2-2; D gene uncertain. Germline V gene sequence: CDR1 MNHEY, CDR2 SVGEGT. The CDR3 is 12 residues long. The germline V and J ends were trimmed by 6 bases and 8 bases, with 10 bases remaining between them.

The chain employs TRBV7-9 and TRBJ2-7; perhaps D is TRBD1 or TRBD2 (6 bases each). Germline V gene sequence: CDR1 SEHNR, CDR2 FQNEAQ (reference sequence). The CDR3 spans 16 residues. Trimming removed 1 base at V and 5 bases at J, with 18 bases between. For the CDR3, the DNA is TGTGCCAGCAGCTTAGGGATCGGGGGCTTAGACGACGAGCAGTACTTC. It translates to CASSLGIGGLDDEQYF.

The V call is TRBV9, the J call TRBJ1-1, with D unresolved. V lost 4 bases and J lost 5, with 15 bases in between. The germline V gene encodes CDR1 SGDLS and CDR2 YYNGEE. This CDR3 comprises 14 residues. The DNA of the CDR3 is TGTGCCAGCAGCTCAAGCGGGCAACTGACTGAAGCTTTCTTT. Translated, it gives CASSSSGQLTEAFF.

In DNA form, the CDR3 reads TGCAGCGTTGAAGGGCTAGCGGGGAGCACAGATACGCAGTATTTT. This encodes CSVEGLAGSTDTQYF. The gene calls are TRBV29-1 and TRBJ2-3, with 9 bases matching TRBD2. The germline CDR1 and CDR2 sequences are SQVTM and ANQGSEA. V was clipped by 1 base and J by 0 bases; unmatched bases: 2. The CDR3 runs 15 residues.

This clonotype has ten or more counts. CDR3 sequence: CASRYRGSYEQYF. CDR3 sequence (DNA): TGTGCCAGCAGGTACAGGGGAAGCTACGAGCAGTACTTC. The rearrangement links TRBV6-5 to TRBJ2-7; 7 nucleotides match TRBD1. The trim removed 6 bases at V and 3 bases at J, leaving 5 bases unmatched. CDR3 size: 13 residues. Germline lookup yields CDR1 MNHEY and CDR2 SVGAGI.

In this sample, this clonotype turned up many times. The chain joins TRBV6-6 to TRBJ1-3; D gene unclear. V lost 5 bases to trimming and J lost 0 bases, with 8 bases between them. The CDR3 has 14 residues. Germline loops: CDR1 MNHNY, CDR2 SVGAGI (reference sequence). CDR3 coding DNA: TGTGCCAGCAGTCCCTATGGCTCTGGAAACACCATATATTTT. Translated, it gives CASSPYGSGNTIYF.

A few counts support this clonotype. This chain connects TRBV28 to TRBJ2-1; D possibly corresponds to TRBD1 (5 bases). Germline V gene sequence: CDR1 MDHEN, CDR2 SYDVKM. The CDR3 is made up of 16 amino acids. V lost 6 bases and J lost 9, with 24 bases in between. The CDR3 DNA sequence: TGTGCCAGCAGGGTGATAGACAGCGCGCGAATGGGTGAGCAGTTCTTC. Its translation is CASRVIDSARMGEQFF.